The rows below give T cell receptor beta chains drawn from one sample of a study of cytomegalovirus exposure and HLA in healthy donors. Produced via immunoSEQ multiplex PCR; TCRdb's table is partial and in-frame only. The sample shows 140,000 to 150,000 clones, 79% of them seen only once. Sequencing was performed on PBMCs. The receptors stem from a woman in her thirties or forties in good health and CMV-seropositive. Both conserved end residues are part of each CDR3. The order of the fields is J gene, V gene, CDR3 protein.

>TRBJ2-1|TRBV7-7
CASSPTWGGDMNEQFF
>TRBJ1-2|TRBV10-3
CAISDAAGGYGYTF
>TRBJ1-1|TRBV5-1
CASSLRGVNTEAFF
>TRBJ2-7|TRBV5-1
CASSGGWTGSDEQYF
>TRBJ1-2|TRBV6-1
CASSEAQGAPYGYTF
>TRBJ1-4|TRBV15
CATSRDFPGTEKLFF
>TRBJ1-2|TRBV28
CASSRPGTGDYGYTF
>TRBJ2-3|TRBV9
CASSASGGDTQYF
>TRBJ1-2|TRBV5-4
CASSLSQGLDGYTF
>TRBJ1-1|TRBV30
CAWSFGQGPEAFF
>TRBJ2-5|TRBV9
CASSVQTGQETQYF
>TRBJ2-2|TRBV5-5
CASSQQGFSTGELFF
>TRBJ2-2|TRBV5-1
CASSFGGAGELFF
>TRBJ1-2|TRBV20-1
CSAPSGLGYTF
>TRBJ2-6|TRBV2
CASGQAPSGANVLTF
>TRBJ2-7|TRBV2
CATNRASGEQYF
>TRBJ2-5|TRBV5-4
CASSPGGNMVGQETQYF
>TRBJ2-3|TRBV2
CASSEGAATDTQYF
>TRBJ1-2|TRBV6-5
CASRSGANYGYTF
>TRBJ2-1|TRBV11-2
CASYLAGGFYNEQFF
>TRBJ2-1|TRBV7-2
CASSLGGGGGEYNEQFF
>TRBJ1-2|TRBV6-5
CASSLSGKDYGYTF
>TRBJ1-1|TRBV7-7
CASSLQVNTEAFF
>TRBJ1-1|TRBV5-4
CASSPAGQNGRGAFF
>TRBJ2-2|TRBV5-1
CASSFQTGAIGTGELFF
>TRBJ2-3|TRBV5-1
CASNRAGGPSDTQYF
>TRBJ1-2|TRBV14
CASSPPSGQGFGYTF
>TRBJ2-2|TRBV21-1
CASSPGQGGYTGELFF
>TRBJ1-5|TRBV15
CATSRGGRYGNQPQHF
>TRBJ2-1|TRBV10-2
CASSRLAGSNEQFF